These 25 T cell receptor beta chains share one sample of origin, sequenced in a study of cytomegalovirus exposure and HLA in healthy donors. Vbeta (60) and Jbeta (13) primers were used in the PCR. Clones were read by immunoSEQ multiplex PCR, and TCRdb kept only the in-frame ones, dropping some. The sample yields about 210,000 clones, about 79% seen once. Sequenced sample: PBMCs. Receptors were obtained from a male donor in good health and CMV-seronegative.

V gene TRBV30 combines with J gene TRBJ1-5, with 7 bases that match TRBD1. CDR3 length: 13 amino acids. Losses at the gene ends were 2 bases for V and 5 bases for J; bases not matched to a gene: 3. The germline CDR1 and CDR2 sequences are GTSNPN and SVGIG (reference sequence). This chain's CDR3 is CAWSPQGDQPQHF. In DNA, the CDR3 is TGTGCCTGGAGTCCCCAGGGGGATCAGCCCCAGCATTTT.

This chain links TRBV19 with TRBJ2-3; 8 bases agree with TRBD1. Germline values: CDR1 LNHDA, CDR2 SQIVND (reference sequence). CDR3 length: 16 amino acids. V dropped 5 bases and J dropped 0; count of bases not matched to a gene: 7. CDR3 region: CASSLRQGTSTDTQYF. Written as DNA, the CDR3 is TGTGCCAGTAGTTTAAGACAGGGGACTAGCACAGATACGCAGTATTTT.

The chain links TRBV27 to TRBJ2-3; TRBD2 agrees at 8 bases. V lost 5 bases and J lost 0; bases outside the gene matches: 7. This CDR3 comprises 16 residues. Germline loops: CDR1 MNHEY, CDR2 SMNVEV (reference sequence). The CDR3, as DNA: TGTGCCAGCAGTCTTAGCGGGAAAAGGAGCACAGATACGCAGTATTTT. Translation: CASSLSGKRSTDTQYF.

CDR3 loop: CASSDTSYNSPLHF. DNA of the CDR3: TGTGCCAGCAGCGACACCTCCTATAATTCACCCCTCCACTTT. The V gene is TRBV6-6, the J gene TRBJ1-6; D is undetermined. Germline loops: CDR1 MNHNY, CDR2 SVGAGI (reference sequence). The CDR3 is 14 residues long. Trimming took 6 bases from V and 0 from J, leaving 6 bases between them.

In the case of this clone: Other nucleotide sequences from this sample produce the same CDR3. This chain links TRBV5-1 with TRBJ2-7; 11 bases are shared with TRBD1. Per germline, CDR1 SGHRS and CDR2 YFSETQ. This CDR3 is built from 14 residues. Unmatched junction bases numbered 3, after V lost 4 bases and J lost 3 bases. CDR3 sequence: CASSLGTGGYEQYF. CDR3 nucleotide sequence: TGCGCCAGCAGCCTAGGGACAGGGGGCTACGAGCAGTACTTC.

The chain links TRBV7-3 to TRBJ1-1; tentative D call: TRBD1 (5 bases). The CDR3 is 15 residues long. CDR1 is SGHTA and CDR2 is FQGTGA in the germline V gene. The V gene lost 7 bases and the J gene lost 4 bases, with 19 bases spanning the gap. Written as DNA, the CDR3 is TGTGCCAGCACCCCCGACCGGGGGTCGGGCACTGAAGCTTTCTTT. Its protein is CASTPDRGSGTEAFF.

The J gene is TRBJ2-5, the V gene TRBV18, with a weak D call TRBD1 (5 bases). Germline CDR1 reads KGHSH; CDR2 reads LQKENI. This CDR3 spans 16 amino acids. V was pared by 6 bases and J by 0 bases, with 17 bases between. CDR3 amino acids: CASSPERQTYQETQYF. The CDR3 DNA reads TGTGCCAGCTCGCCAGAGAGACAGACGTACCAAGAGACCCAGTACTTC.

The V call is TRBV4-3, the J call TRBJ1-6; 10 positions match TRBD1. Trimming at V came to 6 bases and at J to 3 bases, leaving 2 bases not matched to a gene. The germline V gene has CDR1 LGHNA and CDR2 YSLEER. The CDR3 consists of 15 residues. The CDR3 coding sequence is TGCGCCAGCAGTGGGACAGGGGACTATAATTCACCCCTCCACTTT. Its translation: CASSGTGDYNSPLHF.

This clone was detected only a few times. The rearrangement uses TRBV27 and TRBJ2-5; 10 bases are a match to TRBD2. The germline CDR1 and CDR2 sequences are MNHEY and SMNVEV (reference sequence). Trimming removed 4 bases from V and 5 bases from J; junction bases left unmatched: 13. The CDR3 contains 17 residues. Written as DNA, the CDR3 is TGTGCCAGCAGTTCCCGGGGTAGCGGGAGGAGGAGGGAGACCCAGTACTTC. As protein: CASSSRGSGRRRETQYF.

This clone was picked up a small number of times. The V call is TRBV2, the J call TRBJ1-1; D remains unclear. V was clipped by 5 bases and J by 4 bases, with 11 bases between them. This CDR3 comprises 13 residues. Germline V lookup: CDR1 SNHLY, CDR2 FYNNEI. CDR3 coding DNA: TGTGCCAGCAGTCGAGGAGTGGGCACTGAAGCTTTCTTT. Its protein product is CASSRGVGTEAFF.

This chain uses TRBV9 with TRBJ1-4; D gene ambiguous. The CDR3 totals 15 residues. CDR1 and CDR2 from the germline V gene are SGDLS and YYNGEE. V lost 2 bases and J lost 8, with 16 bases in between. DNA of the CDR3: TGTGCCAGCAGCGTTAGATCCGGGATCGCGGAAAAACTGTTTTTT. Residues: CASSVRSGIAEKLFF. The full variable domain, in which reference TRBV9 and TRBJ1-4 provide the parts outside the CDR3, is DSGVTQTPKHLITATGQRVTLRCSPRSGDLSVYWYQQSLDQGLQFLIQYYNGEERAKGNILERFSAQQFPDLHSELNLSSLELGDSALYFCASSVRSGIAEKLFFGSGTQLSVL.

About this clone itself: The junction does not match germline at one end; this may be a read error. This chain connects TRBV7-9 to TRBJ1-4, with 8 bases identical to TRBD1. CDR1 and CDR2 from the germline V gene are SEHNR and FQNEAQ (reference sequence). This CDR3 is 16 amino acids long. This chain's CDR3 is CSSSTGTGATNEKLFF. The CDR3 DNA is TGTTCCAGCAGCACAGGGACAGGCGCAACTAATGAAAAACTGTTTTTT.

The J gene is TRBJ2-2, the V gene TRBV2, with 8 bases that match TRBD1. Germline loops: CDR1 SNHLY, CDR2 FYNNEI. V lost 9 bases, J lost 6 bases, and 3 bases stayed unmatched. The CDR3 contains 12 residues. The CDR3: CASNRGAGELFF. CDR3 nucleotide sequence: TGTGCCAGTAACAGGGGGGCCGGGGAGCTGTTTTTT.

The J gene is TRBJ2-5, the V gene TRBV5-1; D is undetermined. This CDR3 is built from 15 residues. Trimming removed 4 bases from V and 2 bases from J, with 15 bases in between. Germline V CDR1 and CDR2: SGHRS, YFSETQ. CDR3 nucleotide sequence: TGCGCCAGCAGCCCCACAGCAACGCTTCAAGAGACCCAGTACTTC. Protein sequence: CASSPTATLQETQYF.

The V gene is TRBV5-6, the J gene TRBJ2-3; D is possibly TRBD1 (5 bases). Germline assignment: CDR1 SGHDT and CDR2 YYEEEE. With 4 bases removed from V and 3 bases from J, the gap between germline ends came to 15 bases. This CDR3 has 15 amino acids. The CDR3 region has the DNA TGTGCCAGCAGCCTAATAACCGCAGGGACAGATACGCAGTATTTT. Protein sequence: CASSLITAGTDTQYF.

The chain joins TRBV7-2 to TRBJ2-3; D possibly corresponds to TRBD1 (5 bases). Trimming removed 3 bases at V and 2 bases at J, with 9 bases between. The CDR3 spans 14 residues. Germline-derived CDR1 and CDR2 are SGHTA and FQGNSA. The CDR3 coding sequence is TGTGCCAGCAGCTTGGAAGGGGCCACAGATACGCAGTATTTT. As protein: CASSLEGATDTQYF.

V is TRBV11-1 and J is TRBJ1-5, with TRBD1 as a possible D gene (6 bases). V lost 1 base, J lost 5 bases, and 15 bases lay in between. Per the germline V gene, CDR1 is SGHAT and CDR2 is FQDESV (reference sequence). The CDR3 runs to 16 residues. The CDR3 nucleotides are TGTGCCAGCAGCTTAGATGGCAGGGGAATGGATCAGCCCCAGCATTTT. Encoded protein: CASSLDGRGMDQPQHF.

This rearrangement joins TRBV6-5 to TRBJ2-7; 9 nucleotides match TRBD1. After removal of 7 bases from V and 6 bases from J, the junction contained 10 bases not matched to a gene. CDR1 is MNHEY, CDR2 SVGAGI, per germline. The CDR3 spans 14 residues. CDR3 residues: CASTQIGTGREQYF. The CDR3 nucleotides read TGTGCCAGCACTCAGATCGGGACAGGGCGCGAGCAGTACTTC.

J is TRBJ1-2 and V is TRBV5-1, with unresolved D. This CDR3 is 13 amino acids long. Looked up from germline, CDR1 is SGHRS and CDR2 is YFSETQ. V shed 2 bases and J shed 8 bases, with 13 bases lying between them. For the CDR3, the DNA is TGCGCCAGCAGCTTAGAGGGTTTTGGCGGCTACACCTTC. This gives the protein CASSLEGFGGYTF. The entire variable domain, with the rest obtained from reference TRBV5-1 and TRBJ1-2, is as follows: KAGVTQTPRYLIKTRGQQVTLSCSPISGHRSVSWYQQTPGQGLQFLFEYFSETQRNKGNFPGRFSGRQFSNSRSEMNVSTLELGDSALYLCASSLEGFGGYTFGSGTRLTVV.

The genes are TRBV27 and TRBJ2-3, with 8 bases lining up with TRBD1. CDR3 length: 15 amino acids. Trimming removed 6 bases from V and 1 base from J; junction bases left unmatched: 6. Germline V CDR1 and CDR2: MNHEY, SMNVEV (reference sequence). The CDR3 sequence is CASRLRGQGTDTQYF. The CDR3 DNA reads as TGTGCCAGCAGACTCAGGGGGCAGGGCACAGATACGCAGTATTTT.

This rearrangement joins TRBV30 to TRBJ2-7, with D possibly matching TRBD2 (6 bases). The V end was cut by 4 bases, the J end by 0 bases, with 16 bases between. The CDR3 totals 15 residues. Germline-derived CDR1 and CDR2 are GTSNPN and SVGIG (reference sequence). CDR3 sequence: CAWNPRGRSSYEQYF. In nucleotides, the CDR3 is TGTGCCTGGAACCCCCGGGGGAGAAGCTCCTACGAGCAGTACTTC.

Remarks on this clone: The same CDR3 is also encoded by other DNA sequences in this sample. CDR3 residues: CASSLRQGADDNQPQHF. DNA for the CDR3: TGTGCCAGCAGTTTACGACAGGGGGCAGACGACAATCAGCCCCAGCATTTT. The chain links TRBV27 to TRBJ1-5; 10 bases agree with TRBD1. V was pared by 2 bases and J by 3 bases, with 7 bases of the junction left unmatched. CDR3 length: 17 amino acids. CDR1 is MNHEY and CDR2 is SMNVEV in the germline V gene (reference sequence).

The gene calls are TRBV11-3 and TRBJ2-5, with 8 bases lining up with TRBD1. V dropped 3 bases and J dropped 5; count of bases not matched to a gene: 5. Germline V gene data show CDR1 as SGHNT and CDR2 as YENEEA. The CDR3 sequence is 14 residues long. As DNA, the CDR3 is TGTGCCAGCAGCTTGGACAGGGTCTCCGAGACCCAGTACTTC. Amino acids: CASSLDRVSETQYF.

This clone came up a few times. V and J are TRBV7-7 and TRBJ2-2, with TRBD2 identical over 12 bases. This CDR3 is built from 18 residues. Germline V lookup: CDR1 SSHAT, CDR2 FNYEAQ (reference sequence). V dropped 5 bases and J dropped 6; count of bases not matched to a gene: 13. The CDR3 DNA follows: TGTGCCAGCAGCCCAAGACTAGCGGGGGTAGTATCGGCCGGGGAGCTGTTTTTT. It codes for CASSPRLAGVVSAGELFF.

The count of this clone is one. The DNA for the CDR3 is TGTGCCAGCAGTTATGAGTTGGGACAGGGGGACGGCATTCAGTACTTC. It is translated as CASSYELGQGDGIQYF. The chain has TRBV6-5 and TRBJ2-4; TRBD1 matches 11 bases. Germline CDR1 MNHEY, CDR2 SVGAGI. This CDR3 comprises 16 residues. V dropped 3 bases and J dropped 9; count of bases not matched to a gene: 10.